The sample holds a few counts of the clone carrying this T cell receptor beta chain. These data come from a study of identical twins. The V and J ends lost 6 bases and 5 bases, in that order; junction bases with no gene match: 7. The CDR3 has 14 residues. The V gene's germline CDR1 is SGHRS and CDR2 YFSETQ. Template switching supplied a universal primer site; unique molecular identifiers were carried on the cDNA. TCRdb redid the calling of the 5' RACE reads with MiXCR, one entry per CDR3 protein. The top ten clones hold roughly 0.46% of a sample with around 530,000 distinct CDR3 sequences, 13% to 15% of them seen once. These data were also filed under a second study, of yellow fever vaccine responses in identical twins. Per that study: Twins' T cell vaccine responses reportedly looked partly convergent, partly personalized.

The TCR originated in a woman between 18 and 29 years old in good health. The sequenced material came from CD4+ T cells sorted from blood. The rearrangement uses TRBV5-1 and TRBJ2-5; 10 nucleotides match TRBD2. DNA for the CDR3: TGCGCCAGCACTCAGCGGGAGGGTGTTGAGACCCAGTACTTC. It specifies CASTQREGVETQYF.